This passage covers 13 T cell receptor beta chains from one sample sequenced in a study of CD8 T cells in ankylosing spondylitis. TCRdb itself ran the 5' RACE reads through MiXCR, one entry per CDR3 protein. Counted here are some 290,000 distinct CDR3 sequences, about 20% occurring once; the ten biggest clones make up roughly 7.4%. Sequencing input: blood, either unsorted or a sorted T cell fraction (not recorded which). Receptors originate from a male donor with ankylosing spondylitis or in good health (not recorded which).

This rearrangement joins TRBV30 to TRBJ1-1; no firm D call. Germline V CDR1 and CDR2: GTSNPN, SVGIG (reference sequence). This CDR3 comprises 11 residues. V lost 0 bases, J lost 5 bases, and 4 bases lay in between. The CDR3 loop is CAWSVCTEAFF. The DNA for the CDR3 is TGTGCCTGGAGTGTATGTACTGAAGCTTTCTTT.

The rearrangement joins TRBV25-1 to TRBJ2-3, with 10 bases aligning to TRBD2. Germline CDR1 reads MGHDK; CDR2 reads SYGVNS. The length of the CDR3 is 17 residues. With 3 bases clipped from V and 2 bases from J, the junction kept 8 bases outside the gene matches. Here the CDR3 DNA reads TGTGCCAGCAGTGACTTAAGCGGGAGGGCCGTCACAGATACGCAGTATTTT. This gives the protein CASSDLSGRAVTDTQYF.

The rearrangement uses TRBV12-3 or TRBV12-4 and TRBJ1-1; D is ambiguous. The CDR3 sequence is 15 residues long. V lost 2 bases and J lost 5, with 15 bases in between. In DNA form, the CDR3 reads TGTGCCAGCAGTTTACGCGGTGGGCTAGGGACTGAAGCTTTCTTT. Translating it yields CASSLRGGLGTEAFF.

The J gene is TRBJ2-7, the V gene TRBV28; D not resolved. CDR1 is MDHEN and CDR2 is SYDVKM in the germline V gene. The germline V and J ends were trimmed by 6 bases and 4 bases, with 16 bases remaining between them. The CDR3 is 14 amino acids. CDR3 DNA sequence: TGTGCCAGCAGCGGACGTCCCTCGGTTTACGAGCAGTACGTC. Protein: CASSGRPSVYEQYV.

The chain links TRBV10-3 to TRBJ2-3, with 7 bases fitting TRBD1. CDR1 is ENHRY, CDR2 SYGVKD, per germline. Unmatched junction bases numbered 5, after V lost 8 bases and J lost 0 bases. This CDR3 comprises 14 residues. DNA for the CDR3: TGTGCCATCGGGCGACAGGGTAGCACAGATACGCAGTATTTT. It encodes CAIGRQGSTDTQYF.

There are a few counts of this clonotype. V gene TRBV7-9 combines with J gene TRBJ2-7; D is unclear. The CDR3 spans 13 residues. CDR1 is SEHNR and CDR2 is FQNEAQ in the germline V gene (reference sequence). V was clipped by 1 base and J by 5 bases, with 9 bases between them. This CDR3 is CASSLGSFNEQYV. The CDR3 DNA follows: TGTGCCAGCAGCTTAGGGTCCTTCAACGAGCAGTACGTC.

The gene calls are TRBV6-1 and TRBJ2-3, with 9 bases that match TRBD2. Germline V gene lookup returns CDR1 MNHNS and CDR2 SASEGT. The CDR3 is made up of 16 amino acids. The V and J ends lost 6 bases and 0 bases, in that order; junction bases with no gene match: 7. The CDR3 DNA reads as TGTGCCAGCAGATCCAGGAGCGGGGGGAGCACAGATACGCAGTATTTT. Protein: CASRSRSGGSTDTQYF.

This clonotype appeared many times. The CDR3 sequence: CSAERLMGETQYF. CDR3 coding DNA: TGCAGTGCTGAACGACTTATGGGTGAGACCCAGTACTTC. V gene TRBV20-1 combines with J gene TRBJ2-5; D gene uncertain. Germline loops: CDR1 DFQATT, CDR2 SNEGSKA (reference sequence). V was shortened by 5 bases and J by 5 bases, with 15 bases between the two germline ends. The CDR3 runs 13 residues.

This clonotype has a handful of counts. J is TRBJ1-1 and V is TRBV20-1, with D uncertain. The CDR3 is made up of 14 amino acids. V lost 0 bases and J 6 bases, leaving 14 bases between the germline ends. Germline-derived CDR1 and CDR2 are DFQATT and SNEGSKA (reference sequence). This CDR3 is CSARESQGGAEAFF. The CDR3 DNA sequence: TGCAGTGCTAGAGAGTCTCAAGGAGGCGCTGAAGCTTTCTTT.

This clonotype has just a few counts. This chain links TRBV5-1 with TRBJ1-4, with 7 nucleotides matching TRBD1. This CDR3 region has 13 residues. CDR1 and CDR2 (germline): SGHRS, YFSETQ. With 3 bases clipped from V and 7 bases from J, the junction kept 3 bases outside the gene matches. CDR3 sequence reads: CASSSTGAEKLFF. CDR3 DNA sequence: TGCGCCAGCAGCTCCACAGGGGCTGAAAAACTGTTTTTT.

A few counts support this clonotype. The J gene is TRBJ2-3, the V gene TRBV20-1; D call uncertain. The CDR3 consists of 15 residues. The germline V gene encodes CDR1 DFQATT and CDR2 SNEGSKA (reference sequence). Trimming took off 0 bases at V and 2 bases at J, with 12 bases between the two ends. CDR3 loop: CSARDVLEPTDTQYF. Written as DNA, the CDR3 is TGCAGTGCTAGAGATGTTCTGGAACCCACAGATACGCAGTATTTT.

This clonotype has more than one count but fewer than ten. The CDR3 reads CASTHWRDRTGELFF. Written as DNA, the CDR3 is TGTGCCAGCACCCACTGGAGGGATCGGACCGGGGAGCTGTTTTTT. The gene calls are TRBV6-1 and TRBJ2-2; D is possibly TRBD2 (6 bases). Germline V gene data show CDR1 as MNHNS and CDR2 as SASEGT. V was shortened by 7 bases and J by 5 bases, with 17 bases between the two germline ends. The CDR3 length is 15 residues.

This clonotype was recorded a few times. The chain couples TRBV12-3 or TRBV12-4 to TRBJ1-1, with no clear D. Between the trimmed V and J ends, which lost 1 base and 7 bases, there was a span of 10 bases. CDR3 length: 13 amino acids. CDR3 bases: TGTGCCAGCAGTTTAGGCAGTGTCCATGAAGCTTTCTTT. Protein sequence: CASSLGSVHEAFF.